Below are 5 T cell receptor beta chains sequenced from a single sample in a study of molecular identifiers for immune sequencing clone quantification. In TCRdb, the PCR reads were re-called with MiXCR into one record per CDR3 protein. The sample has 490,000 or so distinct CDR3 sequences; roughly 25% are singletons. The sample taken for sequencing was naive CD8+ T cells from blood, with Jurkat cell RNA spiked in. Subset of the sample: FACS-sorted CD8+CD4-CCR7+CD45RA+ naive T cells. These receptors all stem from a human donor in good health. Some libraries in this study had Jurkat cell RNA spiked in.

The rearrangement links TRBV20-1 to TRBJ1-3; 8 bases map to TRBD1. Germline V gene sequence: CDR1 DFQATT, CDR2 SNEGSKA (reference sequence). CDR3 size: 15 residues. Written as DNA, the CDR3 is TGCAGAGGACAGGGTTCCTTATGCTCTGGAAACACCATATATTTT. This translates into CRGQGSLCSGNTIYF.

This clonotype was seen at least ten times. The chain has TRBV7-2 and TRBJ1-4; no clear D gene. The CDR3 extends over 15 amino acids. Germline assignment: CDR1 SGHTA and CDR2 FQGNSA. V dropped 1 base and J dropped 6 bases, with 12 bases sitting between them. The DNA for the CDR3 is TGTGCCAGCAGCTTAGTGTCAGGTTGGGATGAAAAACTGTTTTTT. Translated, it gives CASSLVSGWDEKLFF.

This chain connects TRBV4-1 to TRBJ2-7; unclear D gene. The CDR3 covers 14 residues. The V and J ends lost 4 bases and 2 bases respectively, with 12 bases between them. Germline V gene data show CDR1 as MGHRA and CDR2 as YSYEKL. CDR3 residues: CASSPKGGAYEQYF. Written as DNA, the CDR3 is TGCGCCAGCAGCCCGAAAGGTGGAGCCTACGAGCAGTACTTC.

This clonotype was seen a handful of times. V and J are TRBV28 and TRBJ2-1; 7 nucleotides align to TRBD2. This CDR3 region has 18 residues. Looked up from germline, CDR1 is MDHEN and CDR2 is SYDVKM. The junction had 15 bases not matched to a gene; V was cut back by 3 bases and J by 4 bases. The CDR3 sequence is CASSFRGGASGAYNEQFF. The DNA for the CDR3 is TGTGCCAGCAGTTTTCGCGGCGGGGCTAGCGGAGCTTACAATGAGCAGTTCTTC.

In nucleotides, the CDR3 is TGCAGTGCTAGAGGAGAGGGGTATTACACCGGGGAGCTGTTTTTT. Protein sequence: CSARGEGYYTGELFF. This sequence joins TRBV20-1 and TRBJ2-2; D possibly uses TRBD1 or TRBD2 (5 bases each). From germline, CDR1 is DFQATT and CDR2 SNEGSKA (reference sequence). Trimming removed 1 base at V and 3 bases at J, with 12 bases between. The CDR3 spans 15 residues.